These 24 T cell receptor beta chains were sequenced from one sample in a study of early T cells in non-severe SARS-CoV-2 infection. One entry per CDR3 protein, called by TCRdb with MiXCR from the 5' RACE reads. The sample includes over 25,000 distinct CDR3 sequences, under 7.5% of them seen just once. Sequenced material: whole blood. Every receptor here comes from an adult who was a healthcare worker with PCR-confirmed SARS-CoV-2 infection or an uninfected control (not recorded which).

The chain combines TRBV14 with TRBJ2-5, with 7 bases identical to TRBD2. With V trimmed by 4 bases and J by 5 bases, 19 bases remained unmatched. CDR1 SGHDN and CDR2 FVKESK come from the germline V gene. The CDR3 contains 18 residues. CDR3 loop: CASSLIGFGAGEVETQYF. As DNA, the CDR3 is TGTGCCAGCAGCCTCATCGGTTTCGGGGCGGGAGAGGTTGAGACCCAGTACTTC.

The chain recombines TRBV25-1 with TRBJ2-1, with 9 bases identical to TRBD2. V was pared by 6 bases and J by 4 bases, with 10 bases of the junction left unmatched. This CDR3 region has 16 residues. The germline CDR1 and CDR2 sequences are MGHDK and SYGVNS. In DNA form, the CDR3 reads TGTGCCAGCAGCTTAGCGGGAGAGAGGGGATACAATGAGCAGTTCTTC. Its protein product is CASSLAGERGYNEQFF.

This clonotype has more than one count but fewer than ten. The rearrangement uses TRBV7-9 and TRBJ1-6; 9 bases line up with TRBD1. Germline V lookup: CDR1 SEHNR, CDR2 FQNEAQ (reference sequence). This CDR3 has 15 residues. V lost 5 bases, J lost 5 bases, and 4 bases stayed unmatched. Here the CDR3 DNA reads TGTGCCAGCAGCCCCCGGACAGGGGATAATTCACCCCTCCACTTT. Amino acids: CASSPRTGDNSPLHF. Combining the CDR3 with reference TRBV7-9 and TRBJ1-6 gives the whole variable domain DTGVSQNPRHKITKRGQNVTFRCDPISEHNRLYWYRQTLGQGPEFLTYFQNEAQLEKSRLLSDRFSAERPKGSFSTLEIQRTEQGDSAMYLCASSPRTGDNSPLHFGNGTRLTVT.

This clonotype was counted a few times. This rearrangement joins TRBV10-3 to TRBJ1-2, with TRBD1 identical over 7 bases. Germline V CDR1 and CDR2: ENHRY, SYGVKD. Trimming at V came to 7 bases and at J to 0 bases, leaving 8 bases not matched to a gene. CDR3 length equals 15 residues. The CDR3 nucleotides are TGTGCCATCACCCCAAGACAGGGCTCTAACTATGGCTACACCTTC. Residues: CAITPRQGSNYGYTF.

This clonotype was detected many times. This chain connects TRBV3-1 to TRBJ2-2; D possibly corresponds to TRBD1 (6 bases). This CDR3 is built from 15 residues. In germline, CDR1 is LGHDT, CDR2 YNNKEL (reference sequence). Trimming took 3 bases from V and 3 from J, leaving 11 bases between them. CDR3 DNA sequence: TGTGCCAGCAGCCACGGACAGACCCACACCGGGGAGCTGTTTTTT. It is translated as CASSHGQTHTGELFF.

This clonotype came up many times. The rearrangement links TRBV18 to TRBJ2-2; D unclear. Trimming removed 6 bases from V and 2 bases from J, with 4 bases in between. The CDR3 consists of 12 residues. Germline assignment: CDR1 KGHSH and CDR2 LQKENI. The CDR3 DNA sequence: TGTGCCAGCTCCTTTAACACCGGGGAGCTGTTTTTT. Its translation is CASSFNTGELFF.

This clonotype was seen many times. The chain has TRBV5-1 and TRBJ2-7, with D possibly being TRBD2 (6 bases). This CDR3 has 14 amino acids. Germline V CDR1 and CDR2: SGHRS, YFSETQ. The V end lost 0 bases, the J end lost 6 bases, and 13 bases lay between the germline ends. CDR3 DNA: TGCGCCAGCAGCTTGGGACTAGGGGCTAGCGAGCAGTACTTC. Translated: CASSLGLGASEQYF. Complete variable domain (other parts from reference TRBV5-1 and TRBJ2-7): KAGVTQTPRYLIKTRGQQVTLSCSPISGHRSVSWYQQTPGQGLQFLFEYFSETQRNKGNFPGRFSGRQFSNSRSEMNVSTLELGDSALYLCASSLGLGASEQYFGPGTRLTVT.

The sample holds many counts of this clonotype. This rearrangement joins TRBV27 to TRBJ2-3; D is unclear. Trimming pared 4 bases from V and 2 bases from J, leaving 10 bases between. The length of the CDR3 is 14 residues. Germline V lookup: CDR1 MNHEY, CDR2 SMNVEV (reference sequence). CDR3 loop: CASSWAGPTDTQYF. The CDR3, as DNA: TGTGCCAGCAGTTGGGCAGGACCCACAGATACGCAGTATTTT.

This clonotype appeared a few times. This chain uses TRBV20-1 with TRBJ2-2, with 8 bases matching TRBD1. With 0 bases clipped from V and 6 bases from J, the junction kept 9 bases outside the gene matches. This CDR3 spans 16 amino acids. Germline CDR1 DFQATT, CDR2 SNEGSKA (reference sequence). For the CDR3, the DNA is TGCAGTGCTAGAGATGGGGCCAGGGGGCTGGCCGGGGAGCTGTTTTTT. This gives the protein CSARDGARGLAGELFF.

The chain uses TRBV18 and TRBJ2-2; D is uncertain. This CDR3 has 16 amino acids. V gave up 1 base and J gave up 7 bases, with 16 bases separating them. The germline V gene encodes CDR1 KGHSH and CDR2 LQKENI. DNA for the CDR3: TGTGCCAGCTCACCACTAGAAAGTAAAATTGGCGGGGAGCTGTTTTTT. Protein product: CASSPLESKIGGELFF.

This clonotype was recorded many times. No DNA is shown, since the ends of the CDR3 on it are uncertain; the CDR3 is the one TCRdb lists. This chain's CDR3 is CASSFATGNSPLHF. The chain has TRBV28 and TRBJ1-6; the DNA was not used to check the table's D call, TRBD1. The CDR3 has 14 residues if both end residues are counted. Germline-derived CDR1 and CDR2 are MDHEN and SYDVKM.

The chain uses TRBV29-1 and TRBJ1-6; 7 nucleotides line up with TRBD1. Germline V gene sequence: CDR1 SQVTM, CDR2 ANQGSEA. CDR3 length: 14 amino acids. The V segment lost 4 bases and the J segment 7 bases; nucleotides outside the gene matches: 7. CDR3 sequence (DNA): TGCAGCGTTGGGGACAGTTCAGCCAATTCACCCCTCCACTTT. Its protein product is CSVGDSSANSPLHF.

This clonotype was seen repeatedly, ten times or more. The chain recombines TRBV20-1 with TRBJ2-2; D remains ambiguous. The CDR3 contains 13 residues. Germline V gene data show CDR1 as DFQATT and CDR2 as SNEGSKA (reference sequence). V dropped 3 bases and J dropped 4 bases, with 9 bases sitting between them. CDR3 sequence: CSARDPLTGELFF. In DNA form, the CDR3 reads TGCAGTGCTAGGGACCCTCTCACCGGGGAGCTGTTTTTT.

This clonotype has a count of ten or more. V and J are TRBV28 and TRBJ1-4; D is uncertain. V was cut by 1 base and J by 0 bases, with 12 bases left in between. The CDR3 totals 17 residues. The germline CDR1 and CDR2 sequences are MDHEN and SYDVKM. Here the CDR3 DNA reads TGTGCCAGCAGTTTATTTATTGCGGCGACAACTAATGAAAAACTGTTTTTT. The encoded protein is CASSLFIAATTNEKLFF.

This clonotype was observed a handful of times. The chain employs TRBV10-3 and TRBJ2-1, with TRBD2 matching over 7 bases. With 0 bases clipped from V and 8 bases from J, the junction kept 1 base outside the gene matches. CDR3 length: 13 residues. Per the germline V gene, CDR1 is ENHRY and CDR2 is SYGVKD. CDR3 region: CAISESGGHEQFF. CDR3 in DNA: TGTGCCATCAGTGAGTCGGGAGGGCATGAGCAGTTCTTC.

This clonotype came up a few times. The gene calls are TRBV4-1 and TRBJ2-2, with 7 bases fitting TRBD1. The CDR3 length is 15 residues. After removal of 4 bases from V and 5 bases from J, the junction contained 7 bases not matched to a gene. CDR1 and CDR2 from the germline V gene are MGHRA and YSYEKL. The CDR3 loop is CASSLTGVGTGELFF. CDR3 DNA: TGCGCCAGCAGCCTCACAGGGGTGGGGACCGGGGAGCTGTTTTTT.

This clonotype was seen a handful of times. The CDR3: CASSPRGQNEQYF. The CDR3 DNA follows: TGTGCCAGCTCACCGCGGGGCCAGAACGAGCAGTACTTC. The rearrangement links TRBV18 to TRBJ2-7, with D perhaps TRBD2 (6 bases). The CDR3 length is 13 residues. Germline assignment: CDR1 KGHSH and CDR2 LQKENI. The V end lost 3 bases, the J end lost 5 bases, and 11 bases lay between the germline ends.

The chain has TRBV12-3 or TRBV12-4 and TRBJ2-1; 9 bases agree with TRBD2. This CDR3 is 19 amino acids long. The V segment lost 9 bases and the J segment 8 bases; nucleotides outside the gene matches: 26. CDR3 region: CASVPGSIGGRDFNHEQFF. CDR3 in DNA: TGTGCCAGTGTTCCCGGGAGTATAGGCGGGAGGGACTTCAACCATGAGCAGTTCTTC.

This clonotype was counted a few times. The gene calls are TRBV27 and TRBJ2-7; D remains ambiguous. Germline V lookup: CDR1 MNHEY, CDR2 SMNVEV (reference sequence). Trimming removed 2 bases from V and 3 bases from J, with 11 bases in between. CDR3 length equals 14 residues. The CDR3 sequence: CASSLNGRVYEQYF. The DNA for the CDR3 is TGTGCCAGCAGTTTAAACGGACGGGTCTACGAGCAGTACTTC.

In this sample, this clonotype turned up a few times. The CDR3, as DNA: TGTGCCAGCAGCTTCGAACTACCCTACGAGCAGTACTTC. Its protein product is CASSFELPYEQYF. The rearrangement links TRBV7-9 to TRBJ2-7, with D unresolved. CDR1 is SEHNR and CDR2 is FQNEAQ in the germline V gene (reference sequence). V lost 3 bases and J 2 bases, leaving 8 bases between the germline ends. This CDR3 has 13 amino acids.

This clonotype was seen ten or more times. The chain has TRBV18 and TRBJ1-5; D remains ambiguous. V was shortened by 3 bases and J by 5 bases, with 8 bases between the two germline ends. The germline V gene has CDR1 KGHSH and CDR2 LQKENI. The CDR3 consists of 13 residues. The CDR3 DNA sequence: TGTGCCAGCTCACCCGATTCGGATCAGCCCCAGCATTTT. Translated: CASSPDSDQPQHF.

In its sample, this clonotype was seen a few times. The chain joins TRBV15 to TRBJ1-1; 8 bases map to TRBD1. There are 12 residues in the CDR3. Germline V lookup: CDR1 LNHNV, CDR2 YYDKDF (reference sequence). V shed 7 bases, J shed 11 bases, and the junction held 9 bases outside the gene matches. CDR3 bases: TGTGCCACCACCCAGGGGGCCGAAGGGGCTTTCTTT. Translated: CATTQGAEGAFF.

This clonotype has a count of ten or more. J is TRBJ2-1 and V is TRBV30; a weak D match, TRBD1 (6 bases). The CDR3 is 14 amino acids. Trimming left V 4 bases short and J 0 bases short, with 10 bases between. CDR1 is GTSNPN, CDR2 SVGIG, per germline (reference sequence). CDR3 nucleotide sequence: TGTGCCTGGAATCAGGGGAGCTCCTACAATGAGCAGTTCTTC. It translates to CAWNQGSSYNEQFF.

This clonotype is deemed medium-sized. The rearrangement joins TRBV5-8 to TRBJ2-5, with TRBD1 matching 7 bases. There are 12 residues in the CDR3. CDR1 SGHTS and CDR2 YDEGEE come from the germline V gene. Unmatched junction bases numbered 1, after V lost 0 bases and J lost 8 bases. The CDR3 loop is CASSLGQGTQYF. In DNA, the CDR3 is TGTGCCAGCAGCTTGGGACAGGGAACCCAGTACTTC.